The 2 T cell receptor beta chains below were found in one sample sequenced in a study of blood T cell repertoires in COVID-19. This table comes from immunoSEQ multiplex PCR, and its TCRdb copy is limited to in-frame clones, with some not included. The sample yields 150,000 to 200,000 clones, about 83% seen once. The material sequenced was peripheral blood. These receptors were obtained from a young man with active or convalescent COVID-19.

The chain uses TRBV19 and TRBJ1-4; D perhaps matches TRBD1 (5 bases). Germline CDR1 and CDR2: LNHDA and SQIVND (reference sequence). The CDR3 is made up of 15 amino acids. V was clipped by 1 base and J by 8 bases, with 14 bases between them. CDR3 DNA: TGTGCCAGTAGTATAGTAGGACAACTGGGAGAAAAACTGTTTTTT. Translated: CASSIVGQLGEKLFF.

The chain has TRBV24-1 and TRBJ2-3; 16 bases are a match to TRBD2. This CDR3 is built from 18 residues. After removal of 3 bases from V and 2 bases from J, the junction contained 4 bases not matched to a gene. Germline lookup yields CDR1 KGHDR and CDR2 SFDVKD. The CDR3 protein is CATSDPGLAGGPTDTQYF. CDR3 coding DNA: TGTGCCACCAGTGATCCGGGACTAGCGGGAGGGCCCACAGATACGCAGTATTTT.